A single sample is the source of the 30 T cell receptor beta chains below, sequenced in a study of somatic mutations in cytotoxic T cells in rheumatoid arthritis. Measured with immunoSEQ multiplex PCR; TCRdb has only the in-frame clones, and not every one. The sample shows roughly 35,000 clones, roughly 80% of them seen only once. Sequencing used CD8+ T cells sorted from blood. The receptors here all came from a man aged 40-55 years in good health.

V gene TRBV30 combines with J gene TRBJ2-7, with 11 nucleotides matching TRBD2. CDR1 GTSNPN and CDR2 SVGIG come from the germline V gene (reference sequence). Trimming cost V 6 bases and J 2 bases; bases outside gene matches: 3. The CDR3 is made up of 13 amino acids. CDR3 coding DNA: TGTGCCTGCACTAGCGGGAGAACCTACGAGCAGTACTTC. Its protein product is CACTSGRTYEQYF.

The chain recombines TRBV7-8 with TRBJ2-1; D not resolved. Germline-derived CDR1 and CDR2 are SGHVS and FQNEAQ. V gave up 5 bases and J gave up 10 bases, with 12 bases separating them. The CDR3 covers 12 residues. The CDR3 region has the DNA TGTGCCAGCAGCCCCTTGGGTAGGGAGCAGTTCTTC. Its translation: CASSPLGREQFF.

Sample share makes this clone medium-sized (0.01 to 0.1%). The V and J genes are TRBV6-1 and TRBJ2-7, with no clear D. The CDR3 runs 13 residues. V lost 4 bases, J lost 1 base, and 8 bases lay in between. Per germline, CDR1 MNHNS and CDR2 SASEGT. For the CDR3, the DNA is TGTGCCAGCAGTGCAAGAGGTTCCTACGAGCAGTACTTC. Translation: CASSARGSYEQYF.

This rearrangement joins TRBV4-1 to TRBJ2-7; D is tentatively TRBD1 or TRBD2 (5 bases each). The CDR3 is made up of 17 amino acids. The germline V gene encodes CDR1 MGHRA and CDR2 YSYEKL. The V end lost 0 bases, the J end lost 0 bases, and 15 bases lay between the germline ends. CDR3 sequence reads: CASSQDGASRNSYEQYF. The CDR3 coding sequence is TGCGCCAGCAGCCAAGATGGGGCTAGCAGAAACTCCTACGAGCAGTACTTC.

The chain links TRBV5-1 to TRBJ1-4; D is unclear. The CDR3 runs to 15 residues. CDR1 is SGHRS and CDR2 is YFSETQ in the germline V gene. Trimming left V 6 bases short and J 8 bases short, with 20 bases between. CDR3 sequence reads: CASNLKGYAGEKLFF. In nucleotides, the CDR3 is TGCGCCAGCAACTTAAAGGGTTACGCGGGGGAAAAACTGTTTTTT.

The rearrangement uses TRBV25-1 and TRBJ2-5; 7 bases line up with TRBD2. There are 14 residues in the CDR3. Trimming removed 1 base from V and 4 bases from J; junction bases left unmatched: 3. The V gene's germline CDR1 is MGHDK and CDR2 SYGVNS. CDR3 sequence (DNA): TGTGCCAGCAGTGAATGGTCGGGAGGAGAGACCCAGTACTTC. Protein: CASSEWSGGETQYF.

This clone was counted once. The chain employs TRBV27 and TRBJ1-1; D is undetermined. The germline V gene encodes CDR1 MNHEY and CDR2 SMNVEV (reference sequence). Trimming took off 2 bases at V and 1 base at J, with 14 bases between the two ends. The CDR3 loop spans 16 amino acids. CDR3 sequence reads: CASSLTIEGQNTEAFF. Here the CDR3 DNA reads TGTGCCAGCAGTTTAACTATAGAAGGCCAGAACACTGAAGCTTTCTTT.

V gene TRBV7-2 combines with J gene TRBJ2-1, with D hard to call. Trimming left V 7 bases short and J 6 bases short, with 10 bases between. Germline V gives CDR1 SGHTA, CDR2 FQGNSA. The CDR3 runs to 12 residues. The CDR3, as DNA: TGTGCCAGCACCCCACTTGCCAATGAGCAGTTCTTC. It codes for CASTPLANEQFF.

This chain connects TRBV27 to TRBJ2-7, with 11 bases matching TRBD2. CDR3 length: 15 amino acids. The J segment lost 2 bases and the V segment lost 2 bases, leaving 2 bases of the junction unmatched. Germline V gives CDR1 MNHEY, CDR2 SMNVEV (reference sequence). This chain's CDR3 is CASSLGTSGAYEQYF. Written as DNA, the CDR3 is TGTGCCAGCAGTTTAGGGACTAGCGGTGCCTACGAGCAGTACTTC.

The chain joins TRBV28 to TRBJ2-1; no clear D. The CDR3 length is 15 residues. Per germline, CDR1 MDHEN and CDR2 SYDVKM. V lost 2 bases to trimming and J lost 2 bases, with 10 bases between them. The CDR3 is CASSLGSTPYNEQFF. The CDR3 DNA reads as TGTGCCAGCAGTTTAGGTAGCACCCCCTACAATGAGCAGTTCTTC.

The V and J genes are TRBV10-1 and TRBJ2-7; 9 positions match TRBD2. V shed 0 bases and J 2 bases; nucleotides not matched to a gene: 2. From germline, CDR1 is WNHNN and CDR2 SYGVQD (reference sequence). The CDR3 spans 15 residues. This chain's CDR3 is CASSESLAGAYEQYF. The CDR3 DNA is TGCGCCAGCAGTGAGTCGTTAGCGGGAGCCTACGAGCAGTACTTC.

The chain joins TRBV28 to TRBJ2-7; the D is unclear. Between the trimmed V and J ends, which lost 3 bases and 0 bases, there was a span of 6 bases. The CDR3 loop spans 13 amino acids. CDR1 MDHEN and CDR2 SYDVKM come from the germline V gene. The DNA of the CDR3 is TGTGCCAGCAGTTTCCACAGCTCCTACGAGCAGTACTTC. Its protein is CASSFHSSYEQYF. The variable domain in full, with the rest retrieved from reference TRBV28 and TRBJ2-7, is DVKVTQSSRYLVKRTGEKVFLECVQDMDHENMFWYRQDPGLGLRLIYFSYDVKMKEKGDIPEGYSVSREKKERFSLILESASTNQTSMYLCASSFHSSYEQYFGPGTRLTVT.

The rearrangement links TRBV30 to TRBJ2-3, with D possibly TRBD2 on 6 matching bases. Germline V gene sequence: CDR1 GTSNPN, CDR2 SVGIG (reference sequence). Trimming shortened V by 3 bases and J by 1 base, and 14 bases separated the two germline ends. CDR3 length: 15 residues. In DNA form, the CDR3 reads TGTGCCTGGAGGCTTAACGGAGGGGGCACAGATACGCAGTATTTT. It specifies CAWRLNGGGTDTQYF.

The chain has TRBV4-3 and TRBJ2-7; 7 bases agree with TRBD1. This CDR3 comprises 15 residues. V was clipped by 0 bases and J by 2 bases; unmatched bases: 4. Germline values: CDR1 LGHNA, CDR2 YSLEER. The CDR3 region is CASSQDWTGAYEQYF. In nucleotides, the CDR3 is TGCGCCAGCAGCCAAGACTGGACAGGAGCCTACGAGCAGTACTTC.

This clone came up a few times. The chain joins TRBV4-2 to TRBJ2-1, with 11 bases that match TRBD2. The CDR3 has 16 residues. CDR1 LGHNA and CDR2 YNFKEQ come from the germline V gene. Unmatched junction bases numbered 5, after V lost 3 bases and J lost 4 bases. The CDR3 region is CASSQGGTSGYNEQFF. For the CDR3, the DNA is TGTGCCAGCAGCCAGGGGGGGACTAGCGGATACAATGAGCAGTTCTTC.

This clone was found once. The V and J genes are TRBV6-5 and TRBJ2-1; possible D gene TRBD2, 5 bases. V was cut by 0 bases and J by 2 bases, with 11 bases left in between. The CDR3 is made up of 16 amino acids. The germline V gene has CDR1 MNHEY and CDR2 SVGAGI. DNA of the CDR3: TGTGCCAGCAGTTACTCACGGGATAGCGCCTACAATGAGCAGTTCTTC. Protein: CASSYSRDSAYNEQFF.

The chain carries TRBV7-9 and TRBJ2-2; D is uncertain. V was shortened by 2 bases and J by 6 bases, with 4 bases between the two germline ends. CDR3 size: 12 residues. Germline V CDR1 and CDR2: SEHNR, FQNEAQ (reference sequence). CDR3 in amino acids: CASSLLAGELFF. The CDR3 DNA reads TGTGCCAGCAGCTTACTGGCCGGGGAGCTGTTTTTT. Full variable domain (outside the CDR3, taken from reference TRBV7-9 and TRBJ2-2): DTGVSQNPRHKITKRGQNVTFRCDPISEHNRLYWYRQTLGQGPEFLTYFQNEAQLEKSRLLSDRFSAERPKGSFSTLEIQRTEQGDSAMYLCASSLLAGELFFGEGSRLTVL.

The V and J genes are TRBV27 and TRBJ2-3; D uncertain. CDR3 length: 13 amino acids. The V and J ends lost 3 bases and 2 bases respectively, with 6 bases between them. The germline gives CDR1 MNHEY, CDR2 SMNVEV (reference sequence). CDR3 coding DNA: TGTGCCAGCAGTTTTATTTCCACAGATACGCAGTATTTT. This codes for CASSFISTDTQYF.

The chain combines TRBV27 with TRBJ1-1, with 7 nucleotides matching TRBD1. Germline trimming cut 5 bases from V and 7 bases from J; bases unmatched to any gene: 4. This CDR3 has 12 amino acids. Germline-derived CDR1 and CDR2 are MNHEY and SMNVEV (reference sequence). The CDR3 is CASSAGGHEAFF. CDR3 nucleotide sequence: TGTGCCAGCAGTGCAGGGGGGCATGAAGCTTTCTTT.

The chain uses TRBV15 and TRBJ2-7; 14 bases map to TRBD2. CDR1 LNHNV and CDR2 YYDKDF come from the germline V gene (reference sequence). CDR3 length: 17 residues. The J segment lost 4 bases and the V segment lost 5 bases, leaving 10 bases of the junction unmatched. The CDR3 region is CATSLRGLAGEGYEQYF. The CDR3 DNA is TGTGCCACCAGCCTCAGGGGACTAGCGGGAGAAGGATACGAGCAGTACTTC.

This clone appeared once. The chain has TRBV5-1 and TRBJ2-5, with a weak D call TRBD2 (6 bases). Germline CDR1 is SGHRS and CDR2 is YFSETQ. There are 15 residues in the CDR3. V was trimmed by 7 bases and J by 5 bases, leaving 21 bases between them. This CDR3 reads CASCRGNPGEETQYF. CDR3 bases: TGCGCCAGCTGCCGCGGGAACCCAGGAGAGGAGACCCAGTACTTC.

This chain links TRBV5-1 with TRBJ2-1; D unresolved. Trimming removed 3 bases at V and 0 bases at J, with 10 bases between. CDR3 length equals 15 residues. The germline V gene has CDR1 SGHRS and CDR2 YFSETQ. The CDR3 loop reads CASSSDASSYNEQFF. CDR3 sequence (DNA): TGCGCCAGCAGCTCGGACGCCAGCTCCTACAATGAGCAGTTCTTC. Based on the CDR3 plus reference TRBV5-1 and TRBJ2-1, the full variable domain is KAGVTQTPRYLIKTRGQQVTLSCSPISGHRSVSWYQQTPGQGLQFLFEYFSETQRNKGNFPGRFSGRQFSNSRSEMNVSTLELGDSALYLCASSSDASSYNEQFFGPGTRLTVL.

The V and J genes are TRBV6-1 and TRBJ2-2; either TRBD1 or TRBD2 may supply D (6 bases each). Germline values: CDR1 MNHNS, CDR2 SASEGT. The CDR3 spans 12 residues. Trimming left V 7 bases short and J 8 bases short, with 11 bases between. The CDR3 region is CASIKGGGELFF. CDR3 sequence (DNA): TGTGCCAGCATCAAGGGGGGAGGGGAGCTGTTTTTT.

The CDR3 DNA reads TGTGCCAGCACTTCAAGGGGGTCTAGGGACGAGCAGTACTTC. The encoded protein is CASTSRGSRDEQYF. The J gene is TRBJ2-7, the V gene TRBV28; tentative D call: TRBD1 (6 bases). Germline V CDR1 and CDR2: MDHEN, SYDVKM. CDR3 length equals 14 residues. V shed 7 bases and J shed 5 bases, with 18 bases lying between them.

This clone occurred a few times. The genes are TRBV6-4 and TRBJ2-3; the D gene is possibly TRBD2 (5 bases). The CDR3 contains 13 residues. The germline V gene has CDR1 MRHNA and CDR2 SNTAGT. The ends were cut back, 3 bases at V and 1 base at J, with 5 bases in the middle. CDR3 protein: CASSEAGTDTQYF. The CDR3 DNA reads as TGTGCCAGCAGTGAAGCGGGCACAGATACGCAGTATTTT.

The chain joins TRBV28 to TRBJ2-2; D gene uncertain. Germline V gene sequence: CDR1 MDHEN, CDR2 SYDVKM. This CDR3 comprises 15 residues. The V and J ends lost 6 bases and 4 bases respectively, with 15 bases between them. The CDR3 reads CASSLRNWSTGELFF. CDR3 coding DNA: TGTGCCAGCAGCCTAAGAAATTGGAGCACCGGGGAGCTGTTTTTT.

This clone was detected once. The chain has TRBV4-2 and TRBJ2-3, with D possibly being TRBD2 (6 bases). The CDR3 has 15 residues. Trimming removed 6 bases from V and 3 bases from J, with 16 bases in between. Germline CDR1 and CDR2: LGHNA and YNFKEQ. The CDR3 coding sequence is TGTGCCAGCAGACCCGGGAGTGAGGTAACAGATACGCAGTATTTT. Amino acids: CASRPGSEVTDTQYF.

The CDR3 DNA reads as TGTGCCAGCACCCTATACGGGGAGAAGGTTGAGCAGTTCTTC. Translation gives CASTLYGEKVEQFF. The V and J genes are TRBV27 and TRBJ2-1; weak D call: TRBD2 (5 bases). Per the germline V gene, CDR1 is MNHEY and CDR2 is SMNVEV (reference sequence). CDR3 length equals 14 residues. Trimming took 7 bases from V and 9 from J, leaving 19 bases between them.

This sequence joins TRBV27 and TRBJ1-1, with TRBD1 matching over 7 bases. CDR1 is MNHEY, CDR2 SMNVEV, per germline (reference sequence). CDR3 size: 14 residues. J gave up 6 bases and V 6 bases, and 10 bases lay outside the gene matches. CDR3 amino acids: CASRFSGGVPEAFF. As DNA, the CDR3 is TGTGCCAGCAGGTTCTCAGGGGGGGTACCTGAAGCTTTCTTT.

The chain joins TRBV27 to TRBJ2-7; the D gene could be TRBD1 or TRBD2 (5 bases each). The V gene lost 3 bases and the J gene lost 6 bases, with 18 bases spanning the gap. Germline CDR1 MNHEY, CDR2 SMNVEV (reference sequence). CDR3 size: 15 residues. The CDR3 DNA follows: TGTGCCAGCAGTTTGGGGACCAGCGGCCCCCTCGAGCAGTACTTC. The encoded protein is CASSLGTSGPLEQYF.